This is a list of T cell receptor beta chains from one sample in a study of CD8+CD57+ T cells in acquired aplastic anemia. A single record per CDR3 protein comes from TCRdb applying MiXCR to the reads. The sample has 200,000 to 250,000 distinct CDR3 sequences; around 32% are singletons. The sample taken for sequencing was sorted CD4+, CD8+, or CD8+CD57+ T cells (not recorded which) from PBMCs. Receptor source: a human donor in good health, serving as a control. Both conserved end residues are part of each CDR3.

v_call cdr3_aa
TRBV12-3/TRBV12-4 CASSLTLGKRSYEQYF
TRBV20-1 CSASDPRGAKNIQYF
TRBV9 CASSFDRGADTQYF
TRBV2 CASSPQGQGAYGYTF
TRBV19 CASLRTGAGNTIYF
TRBV7-9 CASSPRTVF
TRBV18 CASSPPRSTGELFF
TRBV4-1 CASSQDRASRQYF
TRBV13 CDSSLEPGSYGYTF
TRBV19 CASSTSTAEETQYF
TRBV6-2/TRBV6-3 CASRLQGGRNTEAFF
TRBV7-2 CASSFPRMKGDRNSPLHF
TRBV15 CATSSVRTGETQYF
TRBV2 CASSLRAGGYF
TRBV29-1 CSPGTSGGEQYF
TRBV29-1 CSVLGQAEGGYTF
TRBV24-1 CATSDPRRTGELFF
TRBV30 CAWSERPGPPHF
TRBV25-1 CASSLVGLLGAEAFF
TRBV7-9 CASSCNQQGTSPLHF
TRBV7-8 CASRLLGPPAVFGYAF
TRBV4-1 CASSERRTGWETQYF
TRBV7-2 CASSLQWANEKLFF
TRBV2 CASRPSTATNEKLFF
TRBV5-5 CASSQGPASNQPQHF
TRBV12-3/TRBV12-4 CASSFQGLGGYTF
TRBV2 CASLPDMGSTEAFF
TRBV19 CASSRSTLGTEAFF
TRBV5-1 CAGSPGRGKSTEAFF
TRBV5-4 CASSLDYNYGYTF
TRBV9 CASSEGPGGDNSPLHF
TRBV5-1 CASSNGQGGPGELFF
TRBV4-1 CASSQDRGALYNEQFF
TRBV11-2 CASSSLTGSTGELFF
TRBV19 CASSLAGGRSDEQFF
TRBV20-1 CSVSSVETQYF
TRBV27 CASSYQVGQLYEQYF
TRBV19 CASSIDRWGYTF
TRBV20-1 CSAPLFGGETQYF
TRBV2 CASSGDRVEQYF
TRBV6-2/TRBV6-3 CASSYSRSGGGMINEQFF
TRBV5-6 CASSLDNEQFF